This record concerns one T cell receptor beta chain sequence. The data stem from a study of tumor and adjacent non-tumor tissue in lung cancer. This CDR3 region has 14 residues. Per germline, CDR1 MGHRA and CDR2 YSYEKL. After removal of 2 bases from V and 4 bases from J, the junction contained 3 bases not matched to a gene. No cell sorting was done before RNA was extracted from the tissue. A modified ARM-PCR protocol with three rounds of nested PCR amplified TCRbeta. TCRdb independently ran MiXCR on the multiplex PCR reads; one entry per CDR3 protein. The data hold just over 200,000 distinct CDR3 sequences, with over 55% observed a single time.

This sequence originates from a man aged 60-69 years with non-small cell lung cancer. The rearrangement links TRBV4-1 to TRBJ1-1, with TRBD1 matching over 8 bases. Material for sequencing was lung tumor tissue. This CDR3 reads CASSQQGARTEAFF. In DNA form, the CDR3 reads TGCGCCAGCAGCCAACAGGGGGCGCGCACTGAAGCTTTCTTT.